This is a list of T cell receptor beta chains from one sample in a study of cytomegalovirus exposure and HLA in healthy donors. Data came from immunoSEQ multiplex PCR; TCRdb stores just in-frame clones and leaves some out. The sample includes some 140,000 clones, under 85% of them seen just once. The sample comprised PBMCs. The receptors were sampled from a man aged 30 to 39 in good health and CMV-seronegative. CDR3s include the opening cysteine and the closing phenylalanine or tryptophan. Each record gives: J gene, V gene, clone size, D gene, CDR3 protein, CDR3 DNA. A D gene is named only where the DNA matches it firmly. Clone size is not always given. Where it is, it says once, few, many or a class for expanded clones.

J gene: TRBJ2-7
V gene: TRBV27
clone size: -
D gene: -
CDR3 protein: CASSPPGDYEQYF
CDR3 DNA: TGTGCCAGCAGTCCCCCAGGGGACTACGAGCAGTACTTC

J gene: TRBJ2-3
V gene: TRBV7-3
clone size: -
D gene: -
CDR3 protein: CASSIDSTSTDTQYF
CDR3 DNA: TGTGCCAGCAGCATTGACAGTACTAGCACAGATACGCAGTATTTT

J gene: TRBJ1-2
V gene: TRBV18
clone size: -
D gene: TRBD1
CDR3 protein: CASSPRDRGDYGYTF
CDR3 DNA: TGTGCCAGCTCACCCCGGGACAGGGGTGACTATGGCTACACCTTC

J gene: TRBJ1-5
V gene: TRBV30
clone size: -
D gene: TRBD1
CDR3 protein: CAWSVDRGQGPHQPQHF
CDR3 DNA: TGTGCCTGGAGTGTAGATAGGGGACAGGGCCCCCATCAGCCCCAGCATTTT

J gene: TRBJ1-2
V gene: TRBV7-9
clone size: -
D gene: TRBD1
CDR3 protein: CASSLEGTGMFGYTF
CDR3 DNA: TGTGCCAGCAGCTTAGAGGGGACAGGGATGTTCGGCTACACCTTC

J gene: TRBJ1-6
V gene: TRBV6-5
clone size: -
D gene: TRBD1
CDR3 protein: CASSHRTGGNSPLHF
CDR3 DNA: TGTGCCAGCAGTCACAGAACAGGGGGCAATTCACCCCTCCACTTT

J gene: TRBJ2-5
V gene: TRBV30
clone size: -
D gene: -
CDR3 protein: CAWSEGGWEGTQYF
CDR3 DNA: TGTGCCTGGAGTGAGGGGGGTTGGGAGGGGACCCAGTACTTC

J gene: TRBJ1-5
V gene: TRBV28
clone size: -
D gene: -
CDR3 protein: CASSLLGDWTQPQHF
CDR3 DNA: TGTGCCAGCAGTTTATTAGGGGATTGGACTCAGCCCCAGCATTTT

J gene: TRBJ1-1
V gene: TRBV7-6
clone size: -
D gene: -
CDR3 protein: CASSLERTATEAFF
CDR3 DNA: TGTGCCAGCAGCTTAGAACGTACAGCCACTGAAGCTTTCTTT

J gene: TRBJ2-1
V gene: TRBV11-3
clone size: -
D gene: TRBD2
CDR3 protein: CASSASLAGEADEQFF
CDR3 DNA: TGTGCCAGCAGCGCCTCCCTAGCGGGAGAGGCCGATGAGCAGTTCTTC

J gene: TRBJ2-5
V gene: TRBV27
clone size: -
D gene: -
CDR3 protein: CASSLSGGGVRQYF
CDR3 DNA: TGTGCCAGCAGTTTATCAGGGGGAGGGGTTCGGCAGTACTTC

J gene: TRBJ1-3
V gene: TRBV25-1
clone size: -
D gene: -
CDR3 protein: CASSAGGTIYF
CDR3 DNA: TGTGCCAGCAGTGCGGGGGGCACCATATATTTT

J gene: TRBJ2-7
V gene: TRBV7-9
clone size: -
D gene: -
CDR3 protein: CASSPWGRLGEQYF
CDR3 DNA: TGTGCCAGCAGCCCGTGGGGCAGGCTCGGCGAGCAGTACTTC

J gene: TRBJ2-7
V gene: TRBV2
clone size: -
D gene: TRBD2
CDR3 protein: CASSLAGGPSYEQYF
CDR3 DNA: TGTGCCAGCAGTTTAGCGGGAGGGCCCAGCTACGAGCAGTACTTC

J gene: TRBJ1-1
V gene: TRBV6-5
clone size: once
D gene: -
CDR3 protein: CASSYSGGGPSEAFF
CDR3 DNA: TGTGCCAGCAGTTACTCGGGCGGGGGGCCGTCTGAAGCTTTCTTT

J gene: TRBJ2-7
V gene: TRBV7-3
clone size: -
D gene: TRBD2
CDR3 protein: CASTPPSAGGPWSSYEQYF
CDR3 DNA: TGTGCCAGCACCCCACCTTCGGCGGGAGGGCCTTGGAGCTCCTACGAGCAGTACTTC

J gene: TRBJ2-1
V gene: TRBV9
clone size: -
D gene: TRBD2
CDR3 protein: CASSVGGGSDYNEQFF
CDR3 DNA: TGTGCCAGCAGCGTAGGCGGCGGGAGTGACTACAATGAGCAGTTCTTC

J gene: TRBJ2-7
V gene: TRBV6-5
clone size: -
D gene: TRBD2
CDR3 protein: CASSFGLAGDVQYF
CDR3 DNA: TGTGCCAGCAGTTTTGGCCTAGCGGGGGACGTTCAGTACTTC